The next 23 T cell receptor beta chains were all read from a single sample in a study of T cell changes during pregnancy in multiple sclerosis. The protocol was immunoSEQ multiplex PCR, while the TCRdb copy is restricted to in-frame clones and leaves out a portion. The sample lists more than 75,000 clones, 90% to 95% occurring once. Sequencing used peripheral blood, obtained in the first trimester of pregnancy. Every receptor here comes from a female donor with multiple sclerosis, enrolled in a pregnancy study.

V usage is TRBV7-6 and J usage is TRBJ1-4, with TRBD1 as a possible D gene (5 bases). Germline values: CDR1 SGHVS, CDR2 FNYEAQ. The V end was cut by 1 base, the J end by 3 bases, with 6 bases between. The CDR3 has 14 amino acids. CDR3 in amino acids: CASSLEGSNEKLFF. CDR3 coding DNA: TGTGCCAGCAGCTTAGAGGGGTCTAATGAAAAACTGTTTTTT.

CDR3 sequence reads: CASSPGTVAFRETQYF. For the CDR3, the DNA is TGCGCCAGCAGCCCCGGGACTGTAGCATTTCGAGAGACCCAGTACTTC. The rearrangement links TRBV5-1 to TRBJ2-5; tentative D call: TRBD2 (6 bases). Germline values: CDR1 SGHRS, CDR2 YFSETQ. The CDR3 is 16 amino acids. V was trimmed by 4 bases and J by 4 bases, leaving 20 bases between them.

The chain carries TRBV4-1 and TRBJ2-2, with D perhaps matching TRBD1 (5 bases). Trimming shortened V by 1 base and J by 6 bases, and 12 bases separated the two germline ends. The CDR3 consists of 15 residues. Germline V gives CDR1 MGHRA, CDR2 YSYEKL. The CDR3 sequence is CASSQAVGAAGELFF. CDR3 coding DNA: TGCGCCAGCAGCCAAGCCGTAGGGGCCGCCGGGGAGCTGTTTTTT.

V is TRBV9 and J is TRBJ2-5, with D tentatively TRBD1 (6 bases). V was shortened by 4 bases and J by 1 base, with 14 bases between the two germline ends. Germline CDR1 and CDR2: SGDLS and YYNGEE. The CDR3 totals 15 residues. CDR3 residues: CASSPWGQAQETQYF. DNA of the CDR3: TGTGCCAGCAGCCCTTGGGGGCAGGCCCAAGAGACCCAGTACTTC.

The V gene is TRBV6-5, the J gene TRBJ2-1; D is ambiguous. The CDR3 loop spans 13 amino acids. Trimming took off 2 bases at V and 4 bases at J, with 6 bases between the two ends. Germline assignment: CDR1 MNHEY and CDR2 SVGAGI. CDR3 nucleotide sequence: TGTGCCAGCAGTTACATACAGTACAATGAGCAGTTCTTC. Amino acids: CASSYIQYNEQFF.

This sequence joins TRBV18 and TRBJ1-5, with D hard to call. Trimming took 2 bases from V and 5 from J, leaving 7 bases between them. Germline V lookup: CDR1 KGHSH, CDR2 LQKENI. This CDR3 is 13 amino acids long. The CDR3 DNA sequence: TGTGCCAGCTCACCAATGAGCGATCAGCCCCAGCATTTT. Its translation is CASSPMSDQPQHF.

This chain joins TRBV7-2 and TRBJ2-7; 7 nucleotides match TRBD1. Trimming at V came to 5 bases and at J to 9 bases, leaving 4 bases not matched to a gene. There are 11 residues in the CDR3. CDR1 is SGHTA and CDR2 is FQGNSA in the germline V gene. CDR3: CASSLNRGQYF. For the CDR3, the DNA is TGTGCCAGCAGCCTCAACAGGGGGCAGTACTTC.

The V and J genes are TRBV10-3 and TRBJ1-5; TRBD1 agrees at 8 bases. Per the germline V gene, CDR1 is ENHRY and CDR2 is SYGVKD. The CDR3 is 16 amino acids. The V and J ends lost 6 bases and 6 bases, in that order; junction bases with no gene match: 13. The CDR3 loop reads CAISQRGQGSGQPQHF. Here the CDR3 DNA reads TGTGCCATCAGCCAACGCGGACAGGGTTCAGGTCAGCCCCAGCATTTT.

J is TRBJ2-1 and V is TRBV20-1; D gene ambiguous. V dropped 3 bases and J dropped 12 bases, with 9 bases sitting between them. The V gene's germline CDR1 is DFQATT and CDR2 SNEGSKA (reference sequence). The CDR3 consists of 10 residues. Here the CDR3 DNA reads TGCAGTGCTAGTAGGCCAGGGCAGTTCTTC. Translated: CSASRPGQFF.

The CDR3 DNA sequence: TGTGCCAGCACCTGGACAGGGACATCCTACGAGCAGTACTTC. Its translation: CASTWTGTSYEQYF. The chain employs TRBV7-2 and TRBJ2-7, with 8 positions matching TRBD1. Trimming at V came to 7 bases and at J to 1 base, leaving 6 bases not matched to a gene. Germline V gene lookup returns CDR1 SGHTA and CDR2 FQGNSA. CDR3 length equals 14 residues. Full variable domain (outside the CDR3, taken from reference TRBV7-2 and TRBJ2-7): GAGVSQSPSNKVTEKGKDVELRCDPISGHTALYWYRQSLGQGLEFLIYFQGNSAPDKSGLPSDRFSAERTGGSVSTLTIQRTQQEDSAVYLCASTWTGTSYEQYFGPGTRLTVT.

The table lists this clone with a count of one. The genes are TRBV6-6 and TRBJ2-7, with D possibly TRBD1 on 6 matching bases. The V end lost 2 bases, the J end lost 7 bases, and 18 bases lay between the germline ends. Per germline, CDR1 MNHNY and CDR2 SVGAGI (reference sequence). The CDR3 consists of 15 residues. The CDR3 region has the DNA TGTGCCAGCAGTTACGCCCTCGATTTCAGGGGTGAGCAGTACTTC. This codes for CASSYALDFRGEQYF.

This chain connects TRBV19 to TRBJ1-5, with 8 bases lining up with TRBD1. J gave up 2 bases and V 7 bases, and 4 bases lay outside the gene matches. The V gene's germline CDR1 is LNHDA and CDR2 SQIVND (reference sequence). The CDR3 runs to 14 residues. The CDR3 DNA reads TGTGCCAGTAACGGACAGGGTGGCAATCAGCCCCAGCATTTT. Protein sequence: CASNGQGGNQPQHF.

This clone was found once. The chain uses TRBV7-2 and TRBJ1-2; possible D gene TRBD1, 5 bases. With 6 bases removed from V and 7 bases from J, the gap between germline ends came to 15 bases. Germline CDR1 and CDR2: SGHTA and FQGNSA. The CDR3 contains 13 residues. The CDR3 region is CASSGATLGGYTF. The CDR3, as DNA: TGTGCCAGCAGTGGGGCGACTCTAGGTGGCTACACCTTC.

This sequence joins TRBV9 and TRBJ2-7, with 8 bases identical to TRBD1. The CDR3 length is 15 residues. The V and J ends lost 2 bases and 0 bases, in that order; junction bases with no gene match: 4. CDR1 is SGDLS, CDR2 YYNGEE, per germline. CDR3 sequence reads: CASSVGQGASYEQYF. In DNA form, the CDR3 reads TGTGCCAGCAGCGTCGGACAGGGAGCCTCCTACGAGCAGTACTTC.

This clone has only one observation. The chain links TRBV5-5 to TRBJ1-5; D remains unclear. This CDR3 spans 17 amino acids. Between the trimmed V and J ends, which lost 1 base and 3 bases, there was a span of 17 bases. CDR1 is SGHKS and CDR2 is YYEKEE in the germline V gene (reference sequence). CDR3 in amino acids: CASSLSFSYSYNQPQHF. In DNA, the CDR3 is TGTGCCAGCAGCTTGAGCTTCTCGTACAGCTACAATCAGCCCCAGCATTTT.

This CDR3 is CASRDRAATEAFF. The CDR3 DNA reads as TGTGCCAGCAGGGACAGGGCGGCCACTGAAGCTTTCTTT. The V and J genes are TRBV6-1 and TRBJ1-1, with 8 nucleotides matching TRBD1. This CDR3 spans 13 amino acids. The junction had 4 bases not matched to a gene; V was cut back by 6 bases and J by 4 bases. Germline CDR1 reads MNHNS; CDR2 reads SASEGT.

The chain recombines TRBV10-3 with TRBJ1-2; a possible D gene is TRBD1 (5 bases). The CDR3 spans 14 residues. V lost 7 bases to trimming and J lost 8 bases, with 20 bases between them. The germline V gene encodes CDR1 ENHRY and CDR2 SYGVKD. In nucleotides, the CDR3 is TGTGCCATCAAATCCGACAGATCCCTGAAGGGCTACACCTTC. It translates to CAIKSDRSLKGYTF.

This chain joins TRBV4-1 and TRBJ2-7; the D gene is possibly TRBD1 (6 bases). Germline CDR1 and CDR2: MGHRA and YSYEKL. Trimming took 0 bases from V and 3 from J, leaving 12 bases between them. CDR3 length equals 15 residues. The CDR3 nucleotides are TGCGCCAGCAGCCAAGATTCCGGGACATTCTACGAGCAGTACTTC. This translates into CASSQDSGTFYEQYF.

V gene TRBV10-3 combines with J gene TRBJ1-1; possible D gene TRBD1, 5 bases. The CDR3 sequence is 18 residues long. Germline assignment: CDR1 ENHRY and CDR2 SYGVKD. V was cut by 6 bases and J by 8 bases, with 31 bases left in between. CDR3 residues: CAISRISPRVFGRLEAFF. In nucleotides, the CDR3 is TGTGCCATCAGCAGGATAAGCCCCAGGGTTTTCGGCCGCCTCGAAGCTTTCTTT.

This chain connects TRBV11-2 to TRBJ2-4, with D unclear. Germline CDR1 is SGHAT and CDR2 is FQNNGV. V was cut by 6 bases and J by 3 bases, with 9 bases left in between. CDR3 length: 13 residues. The DNA for the CDR3 is TGTGCCAGCAGTAGCCTAGGCAAAAACATTCAGTACTTC. As protein: CASSSLGKNIQYF.

In regard to this clone: Other DNA sequences in this sample translate to the same CDR3. The chain recombines TRBV5-1 with TRBJ2-3; D may be TRBD2 (5 bases). V was clipped by 3 bases and J by 2 bases, with 10 bases between them. The CDR3 is 14 amino acids. Germline-derived CDR1 and CDR2 are SGHRS and YFSETQ. CDR3 coding DNA: TGCGCCAGCAGCTCCGGGAAGCCCACAGATACGCAGTATTTT. Translated: CASSSGKPTDTQYF.

The V and J genes are TRBV5-1 and TRBJ1-1, with D possibly matching TRBD1 (6 bases). CDR1 and CDR2 from the germline V gene are SGHRS and YFSETQ. Trimming removed 4 bases at V and 0 bases at J, with 13 bases between. This CDR3 region has 15 residues. In DNA form, the CDR3 reads TGCGCCAGCAGCCCAGAACAGGGTTTGAACACTGAAGCTTTCTTT. This translates into CASSPEQGLNTEAFF. Full variable domain (missing parts from reference TRBV5-1 and TRBJ1-1): KAGVTQTPRYLIKTRGQQVTLSCSPISGHRSVSWYQQTPGQGLQFLFEYFSETQRNKGNFPGRFSGRQFSNSRSEMNVSTLELGDSALYLCASSPEQGLNTEAFFGQGTRLTVV.

The chain has TRBV6-6 and TRBJ1-4, with no clear D. Germline loops: CDR1 MNHNY, CDR2 SVGAGI (reference sequence). The CDR3 consists of 11 residues. Between the trimmed V and J ends, which lost 7 bases and 7 bases, there was a span of 7 bases. DNA for the CDR3: TGTGCCAGCAACGGCGGTGAAAAACTGTTTTTT. Its translation: CASNGGEKLFF.